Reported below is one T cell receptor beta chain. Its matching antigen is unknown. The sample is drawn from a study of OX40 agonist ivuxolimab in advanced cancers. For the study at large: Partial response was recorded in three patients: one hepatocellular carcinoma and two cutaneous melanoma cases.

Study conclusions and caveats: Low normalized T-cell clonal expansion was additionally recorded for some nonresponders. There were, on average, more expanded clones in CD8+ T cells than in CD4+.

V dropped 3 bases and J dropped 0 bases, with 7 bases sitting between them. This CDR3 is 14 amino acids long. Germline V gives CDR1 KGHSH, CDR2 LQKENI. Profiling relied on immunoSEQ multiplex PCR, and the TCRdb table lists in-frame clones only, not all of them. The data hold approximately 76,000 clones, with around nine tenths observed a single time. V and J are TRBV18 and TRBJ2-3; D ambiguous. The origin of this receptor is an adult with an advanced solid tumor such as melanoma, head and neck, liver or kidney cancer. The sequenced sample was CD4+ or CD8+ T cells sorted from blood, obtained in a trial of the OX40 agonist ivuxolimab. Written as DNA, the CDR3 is TGTGCCAGCTCACCCTCGAAGAGCACAGATACGCAGTATTTT. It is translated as CASSPSKSTDTQYF.